This record concerns one T cell receptor beta chain sequence. These data are taken from a study of technical replicates of blood from a handful of donors. Trimming removed 4 bases from V and 2 bases from J, with 14 bases in between. Germline V gives CDR1 MGHRA, CDR2 YSYEKL. The CDR3 is 15 residues long. The data were produced by immunoSEQ multiplex PCR, yet TCRdb's version contains in-frame clones alone and is incomplete. The table includes more than 65,000 clones, approximately 96% detected once. The chain employs TRBV4-1 and TRBJ2-5, with a possible D match to TRBD2 (5 bases). This TCR derives from a human donor in good health. Sequenced input: T cells isolated from PBMCs. CDR3 nucleotide sequence: TGCGCCAGCAGCCCCCGGGCTAGCAGACAAGAGACCCAGTACTTC. It translates to CASSPRASRQETQYF.